One and the same sample provided the 2 T cell receptor beta chains below, sequenced in a study of untreated major depressive disorder. The protocol was immunoSEQ multiplex PCR, while the TCRdb copy is restricted to in-frame clones and leaves out a portion. This sample has about 20,000 clones, with around 87% found just once. Sequencing was carried out using CD4+ T cells from PBMCs. The receptors were gathered from a woman aged 25 to 39 in good health.

V is TRBV6-6 and J is TRBJ1-5; no reliable D call. Trimming took off 7 bases at V and 2 bases at J, with 18 bases between the two ends. The CDR3 loop spans 16 amino acids. The germline V gene encodes CDR1 MNHNY and CDR2 SVGAGI (reference sequence). CDR3 nucleotides: TGTGCCAGCACCGGGCCTACTTATAGGGGCAATCAGCCCCAGCATTTT. Translation gives CASTGPTYRGNQPQHF.

This rearrangement joins TRBV9 to TRBJ1-6; the D gene is possibly TRBD1 (5 bases). The CDR3 totals 16 residues. The V gene's germline CDR1 is SGDLS and CDR2 YYNGEE. V shed 4 bases and J shed 3 bases, with 14 bases lying between them. In DNA form, the CDR3 reads TGTGCCAGCAGCCGAACAGCGGACAACTATAATTCACCCCTCCACTTT. Translation: CASSRTADNYNSPLHF.